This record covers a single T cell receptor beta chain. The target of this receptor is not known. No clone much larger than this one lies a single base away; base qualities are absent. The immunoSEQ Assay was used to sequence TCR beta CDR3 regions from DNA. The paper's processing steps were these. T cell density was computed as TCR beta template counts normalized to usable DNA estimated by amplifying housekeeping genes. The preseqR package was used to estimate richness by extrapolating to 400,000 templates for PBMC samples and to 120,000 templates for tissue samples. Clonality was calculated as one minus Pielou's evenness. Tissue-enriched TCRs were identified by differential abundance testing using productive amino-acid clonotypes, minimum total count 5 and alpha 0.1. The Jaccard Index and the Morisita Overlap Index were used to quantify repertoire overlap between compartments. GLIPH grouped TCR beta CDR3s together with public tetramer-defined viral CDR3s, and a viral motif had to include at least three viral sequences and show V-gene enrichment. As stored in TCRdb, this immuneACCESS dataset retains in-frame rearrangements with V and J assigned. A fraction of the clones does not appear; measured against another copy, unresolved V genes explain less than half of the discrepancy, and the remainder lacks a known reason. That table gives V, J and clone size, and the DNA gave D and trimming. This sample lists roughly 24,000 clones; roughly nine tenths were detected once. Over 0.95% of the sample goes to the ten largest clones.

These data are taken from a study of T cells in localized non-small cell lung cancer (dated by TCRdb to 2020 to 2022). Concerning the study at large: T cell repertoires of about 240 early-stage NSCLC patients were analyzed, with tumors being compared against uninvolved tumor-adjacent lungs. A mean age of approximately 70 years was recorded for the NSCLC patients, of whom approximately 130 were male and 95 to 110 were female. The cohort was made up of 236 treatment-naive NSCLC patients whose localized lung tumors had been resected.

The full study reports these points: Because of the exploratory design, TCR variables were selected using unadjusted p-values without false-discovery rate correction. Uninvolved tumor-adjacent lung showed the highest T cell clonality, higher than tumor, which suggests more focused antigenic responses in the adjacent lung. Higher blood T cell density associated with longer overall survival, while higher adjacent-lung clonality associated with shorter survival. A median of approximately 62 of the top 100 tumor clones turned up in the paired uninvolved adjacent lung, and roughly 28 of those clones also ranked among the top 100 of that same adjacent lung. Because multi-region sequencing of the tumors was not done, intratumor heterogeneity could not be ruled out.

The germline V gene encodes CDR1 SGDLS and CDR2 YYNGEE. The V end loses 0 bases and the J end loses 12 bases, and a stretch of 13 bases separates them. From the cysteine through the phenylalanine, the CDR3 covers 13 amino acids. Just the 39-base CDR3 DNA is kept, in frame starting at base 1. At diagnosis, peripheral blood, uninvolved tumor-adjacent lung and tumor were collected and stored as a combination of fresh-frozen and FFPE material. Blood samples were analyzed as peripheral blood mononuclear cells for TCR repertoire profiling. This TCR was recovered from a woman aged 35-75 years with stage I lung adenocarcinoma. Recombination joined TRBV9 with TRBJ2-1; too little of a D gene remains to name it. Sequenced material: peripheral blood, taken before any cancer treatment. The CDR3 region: CASSVGSQVGQFF. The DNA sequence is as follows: TGTGCCAGCAGCGTAGGTTCTCAGGTCGGGCAGTTCTTC.